These T cell receptor beta chains were read from a single sample in a study of identical twins' blood T cells. A single record per CDR3 protein comes from TCRdb applying MiXCR to the 5' RACE reads. Of a few hundred thousand distinct CDR3 sequences listed, approximately 30% are singletons. The sample taken for sequencing was PBMCs. The receptors derive from a woman between 18 and 50 years old in good health. CDR3s include the opening cysteine and the closing phenylalanine or tryptophan. Fields, in order: clone size, V gene, D gene, J gene, CDR3 DNA, CDR3 protein. D genes are given only for firm matches. Rows may omit the clone size; those that give it use once, few, many or a size class.

size: few; V: TRBV6-6; D: TRBD1; J: TRBJ2-7; DNA: TGTGCCAGCATGAAAAGGGGGCGGATAAGCTCCTACGAGCAGTACTTC; CDR3: CASMKRGRISSYEQYF
size: .; V: TRBV29-1; D: .; J: TRBJ2-3; DNA: TGCAGCGTGGATGGAGGAGGGGAGATTACTAGCACAGATACGCAGTATTTT; CDR3: CSVDGGGEITSTDTQYF
size: few; V: TRBV9; D: .; J: TRBJ2-7; DNA: TGTGCCAGCAGCGTAGATATAGTTCCCTACGAGCAGTACTTC; CDR3: CASSVDIVPYEQYF
size: .; V: TRBV18; D: TRBD1; J: TRBJ1-1; DNA: TGTGCCAGCTCACGGGCAGGGACAGGTAACACTGAAGCTTTCTTT; CDR3: CASSRAGTGNTEAFF
size: many; V: TRBV10-1; D: .; J: TRBJ2-4; DNA: TGCGCCAGCAGTTCGGGCCGGGAAGGCGCCAAAAACATTCAGTACTTC; CDR3: CASSSGREGAKNIQYF
size: medium-sized; V: TRBV5-6; D: .; J: TRBJ1-4; DNA: TGTGCCAGCAGCTTGGTTCTGGACGAAAAACTGTTTTTT; CDR3: CASSLVLDEKLFF
size: few; V: TRBV19; D: .; J: TRBJ1-3; DNA: TGTGCCAGTAGTATGGGAACCTCTGGAAACACCATATATTTT; CDR3: CASSMGTSGNTIYF
size: .; V: TRBV9; D: .; J: TRBJ1-4; DNA: TGTGCCAGCAGTTATGGGGGTACAACTAATGAAAAACTGTTTTTT; CDR3: CASSYGGTTNEKLFF
size: .; V: TRBV12-3/TRBV12-4; D: TRBD1; J: TRBJ1-5; DNA: TGTGCCAGCAGTTTAGAGGGGACAGGGGGCAATCAGCCCCAGCATTTT; CDR3: CASSLEGTGGNQPQHF
size: few; V: TRBV3-1; D: .; J: TRBJ1-6; DNA: TGTGCCAGCAGCCAACCCCTTTCACCCCTCCACTTT; CDR3: CASSQPLSPLHF
size: .; V: TRBV12-3/TRBV12-4; D: .; J: TRBJ2-1; DNA: TGTGCCAGCTGGGAGGATGAGCAGTTCTTC; CDR3: CASWEDEQFF
size: .; V: TRBV5-1; D: .; J: TRBJ1-3; DNA: TGCGCCAGCAGCTTGACGGACGGATACACCATATATTTT; CDR3: CASSLTDGYTIYF
size: many; V: TRBV5-1; D: .; J: TRBJ1-2; DNA: TGCGCCAGCAGTTTCACAGGGACAAACTATGGCTACACCTTC; CDR3: CASSFTGTNYGYTF
size: .; V: TRBV2; D: .; J: TRBJ1-1; DNA: TGTGCCAGCAGTGAAGTACCCGGTGAAGCTTTCTTT; CDR3: CASSEVPGEAFF
size: .; V: TRBV10-1; D: TRBD1; J: TRBJ2-3; DNA: TGCGCCAGCAGTGCGACAGGGCGCACAGCTACGCAGTATTTT; CDR3: CASSATGRTATQYF
size: .; V: TRBV20-1; D: .; J: TRBJ1-1; DNA: TGCGGTGCTAGAGAACCAGTGTACATGAACACTGAAGCTTTCTTT; CDR3: CGAREPVYMNTEAFF
size: many; V: TRBV20-1; D: .; J: TRBJ1-2; DNA: TGCAGTGCTGTCCCCGGGGGGCTTGGCTACACCTTC; CDR3: CSAVPGGLGYTF
size: .; V: TRBV20-1; D: TRBD1; J: TRBJ1-2; DNA: TGCAGTACTAGAGGGACAGCGCCTAACTATGGCTACACCTTC; CDR3: CSTRGTAPNYGYTF
size: .; V: TRBV5-1; D: TRBD2; J: TRBJ2-7; DNA: TGCGCCAGCAGCTTGGTAGGGACTAGCTTCTACGAGCAGTACTTC; CDR3: CASSLVGTSFYEQYF
size: many; V: TRBV5-1; D: TRBD1; J: TRBJ2-3; DNA: TGCGCCAGCAGCAACGGACAGGGGCCTCGCACAGATACGCAGTATTTT; CDR3: CASSNGQGPRTDTQYF
size: .; V: TRBV20-1; D: .; J: TRBJ1-2; DNA: TGCAGTGTTAGGGGGGGGAGAAGAGAATATGGTTACACCTTC; CDR3: CSVRGGRREYGYTF
size: many; V: TRBV7-7; D: .; J: TRBJ2-2; DNA: TGTGCTTCAACTGCAGGGGCCGGGGAGCTGTTTTTT; CDR3: CASTAGAGELFF
size: many; V: TRBV11-2; D: TRBD2; J: TRBJ2-1; DNA: TGTGCCAGCAGGGACTCCGGGACTAGAAGATTTAATGAGCAGTTCTTC; CDR3: CASRDSGTRRFNEQFF
size: .; V: TRBV15; D: .; J: TRBJ1-1; DNA: TGTGCCACCAGCGGAGACCAGGTGGCTCTCGAAGCTTTCTTT; CDR3: CATSGDQVALEAFF
size: .; V: TRBV12-3/TRBV12-4; D: TRBD1; J: TRBJ2-7; DNA: TGTGCCAGCAGTCCGCGGACAGGGACTCACGAGCAGTACTTC; CDR3: CASSPRTGTHEQYF
size: few; V: TRBV4-2; D: .; J: TRBJ1-1; DNA: TGTGCCAGCAGCCAAGGGGGCGGGGCGAGCACTGAAGCTTTCTTT; CDR3: CASSQGGGASTEAFF
size: .; V: TRBV18; D: .; J: TRBJ2-3; DNA: TGTGCCAGCTCACCAGAGCCGGGACGCACAGATACGCAGTATTTT; CDR3: CASSPEPGRTDTQYF
size: .; V: TRBV5-6; D: TRBD1; J: TRBJ2-1; DNA: TGTGCCAGCAGCTTCGGGACAGGCCCTTACAATGAGCAGTTCTTC; CDR3: CASSFGTGPYNEQFF
size: .; V: TRBV12-3/TRBV12-4; D: .; J: TRBJ2-3; DNA: TGTGCCAACACATCCCGCACAGATACGCAGTATTTT; CDR3: CANTSRTDTQYF
size: .; V: TRBV20-1; D: .; J: TRBJ2-7; DNA: TGCAGTGCTAAAGATGGCAGTACCTACGAGCAGTACTTC; CDR3: CSAKDGSTYEQYF
size: few; V: TRBV5-1; D: .; J: TRBJ2-1; DNA: TGCGCCAGCAGCGTACAGGGTACTGGGTTCAATGAGCAGTTCTTC; CDR3: CASSVQGTGFNEQFF
size: .; V: TRBV12-5; D: .; J: TRBJ1-1; DNA: TGTGCTAGTGGTTTCATAGGGGCGCCTGAAGCTTTCTTT; CDR3: CASGFIGAPEAFF
size: few; V: TRBV5-1; D: TRBD1; J: TRBJ1-1; DNA: TGCGCCAGCAGCGGGGGACAGGGGTTCATGAACACTGAAGCTTTCTTT; CDR3: CASSGGQGFMNTEAFF
size: .; V: TRBV7-9; D: .; J: TRBJ2-2; DNA: TGTGCCAGCAGCCAACGACCTAGTTTCACCGGGGAGCTGTTTTTT; CDR3: CASSQRPSFTGELFF
size: .; V: TRBV3-1; D: TRBD2; J: TRBJ2-2; DNA: TGTGCCAGCAACCGACTAGCGGGGAACGGGGAGCTGTTTTTT; CDR3: CASNRLAGNGELFF
size: .; V: TRBV28; D: .; J: TRBJ1-2; DNA: TGTGCCTGCAGTTTGGGGGGGCAAGGCTACACCTTC; CDR3: CACSLGGQGYTF
size: .; V: TRBV18; D: TRBD2; J: TRBJ2-1; DNA: TGTGCCAGCTCACGGACTAGCGGGAGGGATGAGCAGTTCTTC; CDR3: CASSRTSGRDEQFF
size: few; V: TRBV5-6; D: .; J: TRBJ1-5; DNA: TGTGCCAGCAGCTTGTCCCGCCTGGGTGGCAATCAGCCCCAGCATTTT; CDR3: CASSLSRLGGNQPQHF
size: .; V: TRBV20-1; D: .; J: TRBJ2-1; DNA: TGCAGTGCTGGGACTTCTAGCTCCTACAATGAGAAGTTCTTC; CDR3: CSAGTSSSYNEKFF
size: .; V: TRBV4-3; D: .; J: TRBJ2-1; DNA: TGCGCCAGCAGCCCATCACCCGCTAGGGACAATGAGCAGTTCTTC; CDR3: CASSPSPARDNEQFF